What follows describes a single T cell receptor (beta chain). Which antigen it targets is not known. No per-base quality is available; no much larger clone lies one base away. From its cysteine to its phenylalanine, the CDR3 spans 15 amino acids. Of the read, only the CDR3 DNA is kept; its 45 bases are in frame from base 1. The germline V gene (reference sequence) yields DFQATT for CDR1 and SNEGSKA for CDR2. V has 4 bases trimmed and J has 6 bases trimmed; junction bases matching no gene number 8. These data are taken from a study of vaccination and CD4 T cells after COVID-19 (dated by TCRdb to between 2022 and 2023). Context from the whole study: Every convalescent patient had a positive nasal swab PCR test for SARS-CoV-2, with mild disease in several patients and severe disease in one. In the convalescent cohort there were six males and four females, among whom were two Hispanic individuals, seven Caucasians, two Asians and one multiracial person. Participants received two doses of either the Pfizer-BioNTech BNT162b2 vaccine (n=8) or the Moderna mRNA-1273 vaccine (n=2). Post-COVID blood samples were collected from convalescent patients a median of about 92 days after diagnosis, with a range of roughly 35 to 161 days. Post-vaccine blood samples were obtained a median of around 74 days after the second vaccine dose, with a range of roughly 13 to 250 days. Culture stimuli were overlapping spike peptide pools from SARS-CoV-2 and from the common cold coronaviruses HCoV-NL63, HCoV-OC43 and HCoV-229E. Control cultures received a CEFX viral epitope pool as the positive control, an HIV-1 Nef peptide pool as the negative control, or no peptide. The spike-specific CD4+ TCR repertoire was compared before and after mRNA vaccination in ten to eleven COVID-19 convalescent patients and several infection-naive healthy vaccine recipients. Points the paper makes about the study in general: The study included relatively few convalescent patients and did not analyze early timepoints after natural infection. In convalescent patients, nearly all vaccine-specific clones (304 of 307) were found to be mono-reactive for SARS-CoV-2 spike rather than cross-reactive with common cold coronaviruses. An increase in the median number of SARS-CoV-2-reactive clonotypes from more than 20 after infection to 38 after vaccination was observed, but the change was not found to be significant. Among convalescent patients, a median about 86% of the SARS-CoV-2-reactive clones seen after vaccination appeared only after vaccination, which suggests priming specific to the vaccine.

Libraries were constructed by PCR. At the Johns Hopkins FTIC core, DNA from the cultured CD4+ T cells underwent TCR sequencing with the Oncomine TCR Beta short-read assay. The QIAamp micro DNA kit was used to extract genomic DNA from the cultured CD4+ T cells. The Oncomine TCR Beta libraries from cultured CD4+ T cells were pooled using unique dual indexes and then sequenced on an Illumina iSeq 100. The paper's data handling went like this. Non-productive sequences were filtered out, and CDR3s that did not start with C, did not end with F or W, or were shorter than 7 amino acids were discarded. The MANAFEST web application identified antigen-specific clonotypes by comparing peptide-stimulated wells against reference wells and other culture wells. To be called positive, a clone needed an FDR below 0.05, an odds ratio above 5, and a productive frequency above 0.1% in at least two of three replicate wells. A clonotype was classed as cross-reactive if the clonotype showed significant expansion both in SARS-CoV-2 spike wells and in at least one common cold coronavirus spike condition. Levenshtein distances (stringdist) and unrooted phylogenetic trees (ape) in R version 3.6.1 were used to assess CDR3 homology. Starting from the raw public reads, TCRdb applied fastp trimming at Q25, assembled clones with MiXCR and retained in-frame beta chains. Rows are unified per CDR3 protein, each entry keeping the most common DNA and genes. The V and J calls follow TCRdb's processing rather than the paper's. Recorded for this sample are more than 9,000 distinct CDR3 sequences; just over 60% of them occurred a single time. 17% of the sample is taken by the ten largest.

This specimen's treatment or condition label, per the study, means: approximately 9-day PBMC culture with coronavirus spike peptide pools or control peptides (ViraFEST assay). The study used the ViraFEST assay, which expanded antigen-specific T cells with peptide pools and then identified expanded clonotypes by TCR sequencing. The positive SARS-CoV-2 PCR tests of the convalescent patients were dated from March to December 2020, before the Alpha, Beta and Delta variants emerged in the United States. PBMCs were cultured at about 2 million per well in IMDM supplemented with roughly 5% human AB serum and 9.5 to 10 IU/ml IL-2, with about 11 ug/ml peptide pools added. On days 3 and 7, half of the culture medium was replaced with fresh IL-2-containing medium. CD4+ T cells were isolated after about nine days of culture through negative selection using the EasySep CD4+ T cell isolation kit. PBMCs were separated from whole blood using Ficoll-Paque Plus gradient centrifugation and then either used fresh or cryopreserved at -140C. In general, triplicate wells were set up for every culture condition.

The sequence links TRBV20-1 to TRBJ2-1; 11 junctional bases match TRBD2. The origin of this receptor is a human donor who had recovered from COVID-19. The sequencing sample was made of CD4+ T cells from blood, cultured in vitro. CDR3 loop: CSATRLAGLSNEQFF. The sequenced DNA is TGCAGTGCTACCCGACTAGCGGGGCTCTCCAATGAGCAGTTCTTC.